This TCR beta chain was identified in a study of shared T cell receptors in the human thymus. Some clones are missing from TCRdb's copy, which holds only in-frame ones; the method was immunoSEQ multiplex PCR. The sample shows roughly 710,000 clones, 75% to 90% of them seen only once. Germline assignment: CDR1 SGHNT and CDR2 YYREEE (reference sequence). V lost 2 bases and J lost 4, with 12 bases in between. This CDR3 has 14 residues. The sample was also reused in another study, on human thymus T cells.

The chain combines TRBV5-4 with TRBJ1-1; a weak D match, TRBD1 (5 bases). This sequence originates from a girl under three years old with a congenital heart defect. The sample was thymocytes. The CDR3 DNA is TGTGCCAGCAGCTTAAGGGCCGGGGGCACTGAAGCTTTCTTT. This codes for CASSLRAGGTEAFF.